The present entry profiles one T cell receptor beta chain with its context. This clone was counted only a few times. Which antigen it targets is not known. This receptor came from a mouse, so its gene names and germline sequences are mouse ones too. From the germline J gene comes the end of the CDR3, since the read stops 4 residues before it. The source of the sample is a study of CD8+ T cells in alopecia areata (dated by TCRdb to 2016 to 2019). Looking at the study overall: Female C3H/HeJ recipients, 7-10 weeks old, were grafted with skin from C3H/HeJ donors with spontaneous alopecia (roughly 6-13 months old). To study T cell clonal expansion in alopecia areata, the researchers applied high-throughput TCRbeta sequencing to both the C3H/HeJ mouse model and human patients. On the human side, TCRbeta sequencing was run on scalp tissue and on sorted CD4+ and CD8+ peripheral blood T cells from healthy controls and from alopecia areata patients with either patchy or totalis/universalis disease. Clonality in the scalp was compared among normal scalp (n=4), patchy alopecia areata scalp (n=8), and alopecia totalis/universalis scalp (n=8). The RNA source kit depended on sample type: the PAXgene miRNA kit for fixed scalp, the miRNeasy kit for PBMCs, and the RNeasy kit for mouse skin. TCRbeta CDR3 regions were amplified by immunoSEQ multiplex PCR using 35 Vbeta forward and 13 Jbeta reverse primers.

Pooled mouse cutaneous lymph node cells were stained for CD4, CD8alpha, NKG2D, NKG2ACE and other markers and were then sorted on a BD Influx. Relative to germline, V is missing 4 bases and J is missing 2 bases, with 3 bases of the junction outside any gene match. The CDR3 covers 14 residues, taking in both the cysteine and the phenylalanine. The DNA shown is the part of the CDR3 that was read: 30 bases, in frame from base 1. The germline V gene (reference sequence) gives CDR1 as FNHDT and CDR2 as SITEND. Findings and caveats that apply to the study as a whole: Unlike mouse skin, which is dominated by gammadelta T cells, normal human skin has resident alphabeta T cells that are also sequenced, and this complicates analysis of the scalp TCR repertoire. Shared TCR sequences between patients were less evident than in mice, which may be partly attributable to HLA diversity in the patient population. Higher clonality and more expanded CD8+ clones were observed in lesional scalp than in normal scalp, particularly in alopecia totalis/universalis, a finding suggestive of antigenic drive.

Receptors were amplified or captured by the immunoSEQ multiplex PCR assay. To provide template for TCR sequencing, every sample had RNA extracted and reverse transcribed into cDNA. SuperScript III was used for first-strand cDNA synthesis, primed with a 2:1 mix of oligo-dT and random hexamers. A synthetic immune receptor repertoire was used to assess amplification bias, and residual bias was removed computationally. Libraries were sequenced on Illumina HiSeq using 60 bp reads that covered the CDR3 and were read from J toward V. Processing in the source paper ran as follows. Raw reads were preprocessed for error removal, and CDR3 was defined according to IMGT conventions as running from the conserved cysteine to phenylalanine. Clonality was computed as 1 minus the Shannon entropy, with the entropy normalized by log2 of the number of productive unique TCRs. CD4 or CD8 identity of scalp clones was inferred by cross-referencing scalp TCRbeta sequences with sorted blood CD4 and CD8 repertoires. Held by TCRdb, this immuneACCESS table contains in-frame sequences only and omits some clones. Under half of the omission traces to an unresolved V gene where checked; the cause of the rest is unknown. V, J and clone size derive from that table, while D and trimming were established from the DNA sequence. The sample features more than 250,000 clones, and none is a singleton. The top ten clonotypes cover more than 0.95% of the sample.

The clonotype comes from a C3H/HeJ mouse with alopecia areata. Mice of this strain carry the MHC haplotype H2-k. Sequencing was performed on CD4+ T cells sorted from a lymph node. The rearranged chain carries TRBV19 and TRBJ1-2; TRBD1 agrees with 9 junctional bases. The CDR3 DNA, read in part, is TGTGCCAGCAGTGCCGGGACAGGGAACTCC. It specifies CASSAGTGNS. The full CDR3 protein is CASSAGTGNSDYTF.